The 13 T cell receptor beta chains in this list originate from one sample, sequenced in a study of vaccination and CD4 T cells after COVID-19. Sequencing of the DNA from cultured CD4+ T cells was carried out with the Oncomine TCR Beta short-read assay. Each CDR3 protein is one row after TCRdb ran MiXCR on the PCR reads. This table has 15,000 to 25,000 distinct CDR3 sequences, less than 50% appearing once. Treatment indicated: approximately nine-day PBMC culture with coronavirus spike peptide pools or control peptides (ViraFEST assay). What these receptors recognize is not known. The sample consisted of cultured CD4+ T cells from blood. Receptor source: a human donor with COVID-19.

This chain joins TRBV7-2 and TRBJ2-2; 7 bases are a match to TRBD1. The germline V gene encodes CDR1 SGHTA and CDR2 FQGNSA. The CDR3 totals 14 residues. Trimming at V came to 0 bases and at J to 6 bases, leaving 1 base not matched to a gene. CDR3 nucleotide sequence: TGTGCCAGCAGCTTAGCCACAGGGGCCGGGGAGCTGTTTTTT. Translating it yields CASSLATGAGELFF.

The chain is built from TRBV19 and TRBJ1-6; D remains unclear. Trimming stripped 3 bases from V and 8 bases from J, with 5 bases between. The CDR3 loop spans 12 amino acids. Germline V lookup: CDR1 LNHDA, CDR2 SQIVND (reference sequence). CDR3 sequence (DNA): TGTGCCAGTAGTATCCGGGATTCACCCCTCCACTTT. As protein: CASSIRDSPLHF.

The chain recombines TRBV10-3 with TRBJ2-3; 7 positions match TRBD1. This CDR3 region has 15 residues. CDR1 and CDR2 (germline): ENHRY, SYGVKD. Trimming removed 7 bases from V and 0 bases from J; junction bases left unmatched: 7. CDR3 coding DNA: TGTGCCATCAACCTCCGGGACAGCAGCACAGATACGCAGTATTTT. Translating gives CAINLRDSSTDTQYF.

The chain couples TRBV5-6 to TRBJ1-4; no firm D call. The CDR3 length is 13 residues. Germline-derived CDR1 and CDR2 are SGHDT and YYEEEE. V lost 0 bases, J lost 6 bases, and 6 bases lay in between. The CDR3 loop is CASSLASDEKLFF. CDR3 in DNA: TGTGCCAGCAGCTTGGCCTCGGATGAAAAACTGTTTTTT.

This chain joins TRBV7-9 and TRBJ2-3, with D unclear. Trimming stripped 2 bases from V and 2 bases from J, with 8 bases between. In germline, CDR1 is SEHNR, CDR2 FQNEAQ (reference sequence). The CDR3 contains 14 residues. The CDR3 sequence is CASSLFSDTDTQYF. The DNA for the CDR3 is TGTGCCAGCAGCTTATTTTCAGACACAGATACGCAGTATTTT.

This clonotype has just a few counts. The chain recombines TRBV27 with TRBJ1-2; a weak D match, TRBD1 (6 bases). CDR1 MNHEY and CDR2 SMNVEV come from the germline V gene (reference sequence). The CDR3 totals 15 residues. The V end lost 5 bases, the J end lost 2 bases, and 15 bases lay between the germline ends. The DNA of the CDR3 is TGTGCCAGCAGTCGCAACAGGGAACTCAACTATGGCTACACCTTC. This translates into CASSRNRELNYGYTF.

The DNA for the CDR3 is TGTGCCAGCAGCCGGGACGGGAACACAGATACGCAGTATTTT. This gives the protein CASSRDGNTDTQYF. V gene TRBV6-1 combines with J gene TRBJ2-3; D is tentatively TRBD1 or TRBD2 (5 bases each). The V gene's germline CDR1 is MNHNS and CDR2 SASEGT. Trimming stripped 6 bases from V and 2 bases from J, with 12 bases between. The CDR3 totals 14 residues.

V usage is TRBV2 and J usage is TRBJ2-3, with TRBD2 matching 8 bases. Germline V CDR1 and CDR2: SNHLY, FYNNEI. This CDR3 is built from 13 residues. J gave up 7 bases and V 5 bases, and 5 bases lay outside the gene matches. CDR3 sequence reads: CASSRVAGYTQYF. In nucleotides, the CDR3 is TGTGCCAGCAGTAGGGTAGCGGGGTATACGCAGTATTTT. The full variable domain, rest sourced from reference TRBV2 and TRBJ2-3, is EPEVTQTPSHQVTQMGQEVILRCVPISNHLYFYWYRQILGQKVEFLVSFYNNEISEKSEIFDDQFSVERPDGSNFTLKIRSTKLEDSAMYFCASSRVAGYTQYFGPGTRLTVL.

The V gene is TRBV5-4, the J gene TRBJ2-5; a possible D gene is TRBD2 (6 bases). CDR3 length: 13 residues. The germline gives CDR1 SGHNT, CDR2 YYREEE (reference sequence). Trimming shortened V by 3 bases and J by 5 bases, and 11 bases separated the two germline ends. The DNA for the CDR3 is TGTGCCAGCAGCTCAACTAGCACGGAGACCCAGTACTTC. Its protein product is CASSSTSTETQYF.

The chain couples TRBV6-1 to TRBJ1-1, with D perhaps TRBD1 (6 bases). V was trimmed by 6 bases and J by 1 base, leaving 6 bases between them. Germline V lookup: CDR1 MNHNS, CDR2 SASEGT. This CDR3 has 12 residues. CDR3 DNA: TGTGCCAGCAGACAGGGGAACACTGAAGCTTTCTTT. This encodes CASRQGNTEAFF.

This chain connects TRBV7-3 to TRBJ2-5, with D tentatively TRBD1 (5 bases). Looked up from germline, CDR1 is SGHTA and CDR2 is FQGTGA. Trimming removed 3 bases from V and 3 bases from J, with 8 bases in between. This CDR3 region has 13 residues. As DNA, the CDR3 is TGTGCCAGCAGCTTTACAGGAAAAGAGACCCAGTACTTC. It encodes CASSFTGKETQYF.

This sequence joins TRBV7-6 and TRBJ2-7; D is unresolved. There are 14 residues in the CDR3. V lost 2 bases, J lost 2 bases, and 10 bases lay in between. Germline V lookup: CDR1 SGHVS, CDR2 FNYEAQ. In nucleotides, the CDR3 is TGTGCCAGCAGCTTACTCGGGCAGCCCTACGAGCAGTACTTC. Protein product: CASSLLGQPYEQYF.

The chain carries TRBV6-5 and TRBJ2-5; D is undetermined. Trimming cost V 2 bases and J 2 bases, with 3 bases left between them. CDR3 length: 12 amino acids. CDR1 and CDR2 (germline): MNHEY, SVGAGI. The CDR3 DNA reads as TGTGCCAGCAGTTACGGGCAAGAGACCCAGTACTTC. It codes for CASSYGQETQYF.